The clone carrying this T cell receptor (beta chain) has a count of ten or more. Its specificity is unknown. This CDR3 region has 12 residues. Trimming removed 2 bases from V and 1 base from J, with 1 base in between. Germline V gene data show CDR1 as ENHRY and CDR2 as SYGVKD. A library of TCRbeta sequences, prepared with unique molecular identifiers, was generated. TCRdb itself ran the PCR reads through MiXCR, one entry per CDR3 protein. This table has fewer than 750,000 distinct CDR3 sequences, around 27% appearing once. The record originates from a study of T-cell reconstitution after alpha-beta-depleted transplantation in children. The study, taken as a whole, reports: The origin of high day-60 TCRbeta diversity in some patients lay in surviving recipient T cells and thymic progenitors. About two months after transplant, alpha-beta T cells reportedly came from several hundred expanded graft clones.

The specimen comprised PBMCs, sampled before TCRalphabeta/CD19-depleted stem cell transplant. This clonotype was sampled from a boy under two years old with Wiskott-Aldrich syndrome, due to receive a stem cell transplant. The chain uses TRBV10-3 and TRBJ2-3; D remains unclear. The CDR3 nucleotides are TGTGCCATCAGTGAGGGCACAGATACGCAGTATTTT. It yields the protein CAISEGTDTQYF.